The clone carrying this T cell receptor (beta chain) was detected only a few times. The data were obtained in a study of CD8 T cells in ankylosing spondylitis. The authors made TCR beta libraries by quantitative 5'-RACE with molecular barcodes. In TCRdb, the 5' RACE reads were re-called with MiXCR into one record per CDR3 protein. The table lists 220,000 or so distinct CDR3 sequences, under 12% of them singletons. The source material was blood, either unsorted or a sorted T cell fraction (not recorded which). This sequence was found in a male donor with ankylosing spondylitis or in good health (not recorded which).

DNA for the CDR3: TGTGCCAGCAGGGGTAGGACAGGGGGGTTCGACGAGCAGTACTTC. Encoded protein: CASRGRTGGFDEQYF. The chain uses TRBV2 and TRBJ2-7; 10 bases fit TRBD1. V shed 6 bases and J 5 bases; nucleotides not matched to a gene: 10. The CDR3 covers 15 residues. Germline CDR1 is SNHLY and CDR2 is FYNNEI.